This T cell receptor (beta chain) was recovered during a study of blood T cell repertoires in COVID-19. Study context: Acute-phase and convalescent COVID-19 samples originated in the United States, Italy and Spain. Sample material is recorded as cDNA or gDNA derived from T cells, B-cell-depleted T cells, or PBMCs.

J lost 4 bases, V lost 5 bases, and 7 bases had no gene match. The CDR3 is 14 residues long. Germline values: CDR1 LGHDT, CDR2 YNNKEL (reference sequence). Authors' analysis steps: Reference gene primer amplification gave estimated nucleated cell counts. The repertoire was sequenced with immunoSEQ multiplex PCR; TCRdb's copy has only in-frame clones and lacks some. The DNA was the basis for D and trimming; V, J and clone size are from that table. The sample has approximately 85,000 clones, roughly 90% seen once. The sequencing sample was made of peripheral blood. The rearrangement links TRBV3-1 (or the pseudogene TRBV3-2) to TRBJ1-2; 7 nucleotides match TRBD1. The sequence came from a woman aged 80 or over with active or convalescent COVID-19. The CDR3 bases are TGTGCCAGCAGCTTAAACAGGGGTGGCTATGGCTACACCTTC. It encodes CASSLNRGGYGYTF.